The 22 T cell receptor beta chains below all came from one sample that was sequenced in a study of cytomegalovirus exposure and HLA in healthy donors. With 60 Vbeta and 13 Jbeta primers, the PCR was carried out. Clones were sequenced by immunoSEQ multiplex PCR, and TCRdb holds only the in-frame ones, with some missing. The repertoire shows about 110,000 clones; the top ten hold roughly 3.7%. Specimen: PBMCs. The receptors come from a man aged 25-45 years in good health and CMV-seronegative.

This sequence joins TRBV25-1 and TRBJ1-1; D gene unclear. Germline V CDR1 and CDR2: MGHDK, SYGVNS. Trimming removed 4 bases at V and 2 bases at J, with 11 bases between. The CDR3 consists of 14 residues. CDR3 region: CASSAEGRNTEAFF. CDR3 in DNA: TGTGCCAGCAGTGCGGAGGGTAGAAACACTGAAGCTTTCTTT. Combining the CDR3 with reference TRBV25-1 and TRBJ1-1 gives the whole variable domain EADIYQTPRYLVIGTGKKITLECSQTMGHDKMYWYQQDPGMELHLIHYSYGVNSTEKGDLSSESTVSRIRTEHFPLTLESARPSHTSQYLCASSAEGRNTEAFFGQGTRLTVV.

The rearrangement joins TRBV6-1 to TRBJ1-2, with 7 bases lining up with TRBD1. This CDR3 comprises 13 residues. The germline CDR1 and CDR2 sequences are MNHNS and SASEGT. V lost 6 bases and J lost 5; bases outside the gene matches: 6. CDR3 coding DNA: TGTGCCAGCAGCACCGACAGGGATTATGGCTACACCTTC. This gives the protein CASSTDRDYGYTF.

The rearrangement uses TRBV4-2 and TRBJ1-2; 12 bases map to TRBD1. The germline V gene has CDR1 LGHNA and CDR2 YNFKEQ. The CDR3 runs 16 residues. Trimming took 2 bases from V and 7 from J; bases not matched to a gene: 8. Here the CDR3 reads CASSQIPGQGAFGYTF. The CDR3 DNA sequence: TGTGCCAGCAGCCAAATCCCGGGACAGGGGGCTTTTGGCTACACCTTC.

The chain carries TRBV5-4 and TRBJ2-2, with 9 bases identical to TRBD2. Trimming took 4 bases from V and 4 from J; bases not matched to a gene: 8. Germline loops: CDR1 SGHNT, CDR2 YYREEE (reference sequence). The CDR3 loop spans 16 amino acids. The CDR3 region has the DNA TGTGCCAGCAGCCCCGGCGCTAGCGGGGTCACCGGGGAGCTGTTTTTT. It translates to CASSPGASGVTGELFF.

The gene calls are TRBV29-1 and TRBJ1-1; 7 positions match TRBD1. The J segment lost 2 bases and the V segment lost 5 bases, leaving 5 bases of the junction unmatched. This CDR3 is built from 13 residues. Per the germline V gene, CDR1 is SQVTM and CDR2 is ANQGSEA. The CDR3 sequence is CSVLGTVNTEAFF. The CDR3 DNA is TGCAGCGTTCTAGGGACAGTCAACACTGAAGCTTTCTTT. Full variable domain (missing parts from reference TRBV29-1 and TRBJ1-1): SAVISQKPSRDICQRGTSLTIQCQVDSQVTMMFWYRQQPGQSLTLIATANQGSEATYESGFVIDKFPISRPNLTFSTLTVSNMSPEDSSIYLCSVLGTVNTEAFFGQGTRLTVV.

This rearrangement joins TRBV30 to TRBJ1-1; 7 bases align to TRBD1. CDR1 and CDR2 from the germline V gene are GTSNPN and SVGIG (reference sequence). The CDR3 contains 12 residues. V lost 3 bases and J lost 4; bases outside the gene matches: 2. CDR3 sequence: CAWSRTGTEAFF. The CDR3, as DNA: TGTGCCTGGAGCCGGACAGGCACTGAAGCTTTCTTT.

The CDR3 is CATSRDRQGRKETQYF. The CDR3 nucleotides read TGTGCCACCAGCAGAGATCGGCAGGGTCGAAAAGAGACCCAGTACTTC. The chain links TRBV15 to TRBJ2-5; possible D gene TRBD1, 5 bases. V lost 0 bases to trimming and J lost 3 bases, with 14 bases between them. Germline CDR1 and CDR2: LNHNV and YYDKDF (reference sequence). The CDR3 is 16 residues long.

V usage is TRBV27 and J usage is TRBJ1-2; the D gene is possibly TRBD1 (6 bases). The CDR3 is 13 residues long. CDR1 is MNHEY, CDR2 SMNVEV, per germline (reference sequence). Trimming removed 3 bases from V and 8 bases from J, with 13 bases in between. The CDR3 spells CASSLVRGEGYTF. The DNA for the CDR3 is TGTGCCAGCAGTTTGGTCAGGGGCGAAGGCTACACCTTC.

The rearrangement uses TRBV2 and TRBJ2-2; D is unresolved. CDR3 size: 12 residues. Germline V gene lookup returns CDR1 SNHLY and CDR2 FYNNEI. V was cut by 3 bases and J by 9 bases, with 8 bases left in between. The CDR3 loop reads CASSDTYRELFF. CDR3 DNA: TGTGCCAGCAGTGATACTTATAGGGAGCTGTTTTTT.

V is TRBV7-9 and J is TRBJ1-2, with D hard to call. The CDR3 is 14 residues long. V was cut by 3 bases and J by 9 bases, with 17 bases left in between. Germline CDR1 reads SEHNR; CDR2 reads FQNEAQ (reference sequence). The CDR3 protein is CASSLGDLIRRYTF. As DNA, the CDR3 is TGTGCCAGCAGCTTGGGAGACCTGATTAGACGCTACACCTTC.

CDR3 coding DNA: TGTGCCAGCAGTGTTCCGGGACAGGGAGCAGGGGGCTACACCTTC. Amino acids: CASSVPGQGAGGYTF. The chain links TRBV5-6 to TRBJ1-2; 9 nucleotides agree with TRBD1. The germline V gene encodes CDR1 SGHDT and CDR2 YYEEEE. V lost 5 bases and J lost 8; bases outside the gene matches: 13. CDR3 length equals 15 residues.

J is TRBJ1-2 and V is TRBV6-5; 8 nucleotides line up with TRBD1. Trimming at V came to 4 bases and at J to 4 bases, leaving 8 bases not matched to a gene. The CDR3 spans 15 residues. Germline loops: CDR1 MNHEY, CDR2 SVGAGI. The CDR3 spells CASSSDRDTIYGYTF. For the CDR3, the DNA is TGTGCCAGCAGTTCGGACAGGGATACTATCTATGGCTACACCTTC.

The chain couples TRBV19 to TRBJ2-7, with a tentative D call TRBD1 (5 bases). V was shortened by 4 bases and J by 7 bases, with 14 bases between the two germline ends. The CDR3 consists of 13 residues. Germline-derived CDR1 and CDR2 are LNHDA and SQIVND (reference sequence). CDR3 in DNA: TGTGCCAGTAGTAGGGGCTCCCCCGGGGAGCAGTACTTC. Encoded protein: CASSRGSPGEQYF.

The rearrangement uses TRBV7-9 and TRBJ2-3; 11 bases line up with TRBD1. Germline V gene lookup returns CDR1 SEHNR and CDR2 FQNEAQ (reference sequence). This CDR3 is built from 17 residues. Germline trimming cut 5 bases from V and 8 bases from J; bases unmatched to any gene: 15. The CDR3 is CASSIDLDRGQSGTQYF. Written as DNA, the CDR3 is TGTGCCAGCAGCATAGATTTGGACAGGGGGCAATCGGGTACGCAGTATTTT.

CDR3 DNA sequence: TGTGCCAGCAGCTTGGGAGGTGCTAACTATGGCTACACCTTC. This codes for CASSLGGANYGYTF. This sequence joins TRBV11-1 and TRBJ1-2, with D uncertain. This CDR3 has 14 amino acids. The germline gives CDR1 SGHAT, CDR2 FQDESV (reference sequence). V lost 3 bases and J lost 0, with 8 bases in between.

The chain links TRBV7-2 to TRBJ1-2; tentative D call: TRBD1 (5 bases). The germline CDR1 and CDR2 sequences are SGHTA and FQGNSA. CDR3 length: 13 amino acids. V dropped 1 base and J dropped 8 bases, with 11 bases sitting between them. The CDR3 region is CASSLVQVGGYTF. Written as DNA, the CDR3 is TGTGCCAGCAGCTTAGTACAGGTCGGAGGCTACACCTTC.

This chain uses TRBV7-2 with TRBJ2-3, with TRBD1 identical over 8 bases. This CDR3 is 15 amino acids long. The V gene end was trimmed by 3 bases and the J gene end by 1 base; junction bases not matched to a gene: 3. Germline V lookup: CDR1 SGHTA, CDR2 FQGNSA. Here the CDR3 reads CASSLGTGRTDTQYF. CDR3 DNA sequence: TGTGCCAGCAGCTTGGGGACAGGACGCACAGATACGCAGTATTTT.

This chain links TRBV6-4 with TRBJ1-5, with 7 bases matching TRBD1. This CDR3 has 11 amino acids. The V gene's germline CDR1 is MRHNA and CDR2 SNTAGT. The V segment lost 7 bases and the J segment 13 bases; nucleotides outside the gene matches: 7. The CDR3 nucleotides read TGTGCCAGCATCCGACAGGGCGCACAGCATTTT. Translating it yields CASIRQGAQHF.

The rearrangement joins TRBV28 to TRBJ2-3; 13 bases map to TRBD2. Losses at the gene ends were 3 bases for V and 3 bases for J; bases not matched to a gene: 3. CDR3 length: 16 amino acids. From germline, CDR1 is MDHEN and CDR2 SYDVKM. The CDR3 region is CASSLVGLAGTDTQYF. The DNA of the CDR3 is TGTGCCAGCAGTTTGGTGGGACTAGCGGGGACAGATACGCAGTATTTT.

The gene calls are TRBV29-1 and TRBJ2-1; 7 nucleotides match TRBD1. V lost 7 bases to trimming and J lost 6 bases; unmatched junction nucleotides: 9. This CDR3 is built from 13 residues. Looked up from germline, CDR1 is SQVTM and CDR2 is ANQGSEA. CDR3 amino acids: CSGLPGTVNEQFF. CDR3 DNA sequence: TGCAGCGGACTACCAGGGACAGTCAATGAGCAGTTCTTC.

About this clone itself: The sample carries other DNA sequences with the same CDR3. The CDR3 DNA sequence: TGTGCCAGCAGGGGACAGGGGGCAAGTAACTATGGCTACACCTTC. Translation gives CASRGQGASNYGYTF. This sequence joins TRBV6-1 and TRBJ1-2, with 12 positions matching TRBD1. V was clipped by 6 bases and J by 1 base; unmatched bases: 3. Germline CDR1 MNHNS, CDR2 SASEGT. The CDR3 runs 15 residues.

The DNA for the CDR3 is TGTGCCAGCACCGAGCGGGACAGGTCCTCCTACGAGCAGTACTTC. This gives the protein CASTERDRSSYEQYF. This sequence joins TRBV6-6 and TRBJ2-5, with D possibly matching TRBD1 (8 bases). Near its end, the DNA agrees better with TRBJ2-7, so the J call may be wrong. Germline V lookup: CDR1 MNHNY, CDR2 SVGAGI (reference sequence). The CDR3 contains 15 residues.